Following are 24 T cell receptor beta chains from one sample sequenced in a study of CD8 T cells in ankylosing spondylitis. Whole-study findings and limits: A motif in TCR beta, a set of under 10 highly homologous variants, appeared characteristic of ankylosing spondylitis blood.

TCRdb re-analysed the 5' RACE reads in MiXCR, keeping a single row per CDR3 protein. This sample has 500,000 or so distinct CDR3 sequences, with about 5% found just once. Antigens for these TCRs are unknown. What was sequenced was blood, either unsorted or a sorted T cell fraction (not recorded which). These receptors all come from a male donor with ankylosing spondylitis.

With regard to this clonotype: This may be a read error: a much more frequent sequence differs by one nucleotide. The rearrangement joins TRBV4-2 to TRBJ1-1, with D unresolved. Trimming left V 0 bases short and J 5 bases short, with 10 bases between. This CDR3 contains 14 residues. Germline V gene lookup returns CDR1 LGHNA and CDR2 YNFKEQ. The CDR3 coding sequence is TGTGCCAGCAGCCAAGAGATCCGAAGAACTGAAGCTTTCTTT. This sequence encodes CASSQEIRRTEAFF.

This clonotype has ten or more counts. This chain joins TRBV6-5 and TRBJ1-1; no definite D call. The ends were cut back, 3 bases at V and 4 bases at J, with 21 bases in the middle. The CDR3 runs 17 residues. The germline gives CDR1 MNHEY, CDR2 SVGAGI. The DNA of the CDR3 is TGTGCCAGCAGTTATCCGATCGATGGGAGCCCGGGCACTGAAGCTTTCTTT. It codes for CASSYPIDGSPGTEAFF.

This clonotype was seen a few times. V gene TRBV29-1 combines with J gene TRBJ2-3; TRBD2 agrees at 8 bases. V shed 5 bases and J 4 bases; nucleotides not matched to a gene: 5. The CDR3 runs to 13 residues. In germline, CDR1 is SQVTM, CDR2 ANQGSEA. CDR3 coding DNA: TGCAGCGTTAACGGGAGGGCTGCAGATACGCAGTATTTT. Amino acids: CSVNGRAADTQYF.

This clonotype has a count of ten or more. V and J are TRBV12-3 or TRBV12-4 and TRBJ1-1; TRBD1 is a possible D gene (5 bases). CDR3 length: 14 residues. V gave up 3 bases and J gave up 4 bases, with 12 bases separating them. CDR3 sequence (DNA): TGTGCCAGCAGTTTTGCAGGGCAGGCCACTGAAGCTTTCTTT. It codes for CASSFAGQATEAFF.

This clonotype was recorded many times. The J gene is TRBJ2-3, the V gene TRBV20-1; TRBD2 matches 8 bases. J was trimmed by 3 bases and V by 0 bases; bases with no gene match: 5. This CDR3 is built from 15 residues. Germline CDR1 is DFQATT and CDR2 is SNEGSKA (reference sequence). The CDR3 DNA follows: TGCAGTGCTAGAGATCAGCGGGGGACAACAGATACGCAGTATTTT. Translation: CSARDQRGTTDTQYF.

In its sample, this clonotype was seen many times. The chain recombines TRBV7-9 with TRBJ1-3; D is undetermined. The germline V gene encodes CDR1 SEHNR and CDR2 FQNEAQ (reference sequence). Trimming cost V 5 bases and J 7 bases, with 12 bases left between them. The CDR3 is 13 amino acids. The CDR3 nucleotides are TGTGCCAGCAGCCCCGGAGGAGGGAACACCATATATTTT. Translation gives CASSPGGGNTIYF.

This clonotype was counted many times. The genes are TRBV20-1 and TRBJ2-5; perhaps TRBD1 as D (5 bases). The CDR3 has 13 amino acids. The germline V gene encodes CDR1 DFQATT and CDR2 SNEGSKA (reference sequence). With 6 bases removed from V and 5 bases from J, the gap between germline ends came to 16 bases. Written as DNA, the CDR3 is TGCAGTGCCAACTATGGGGCGGTCGAGACCCAGTACTTC. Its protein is CSANYGAVETQYF.

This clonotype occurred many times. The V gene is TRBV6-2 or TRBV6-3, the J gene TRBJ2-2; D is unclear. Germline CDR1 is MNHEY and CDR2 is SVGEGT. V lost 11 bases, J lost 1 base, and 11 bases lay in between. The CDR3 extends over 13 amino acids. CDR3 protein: CAAVAVNTGELFF. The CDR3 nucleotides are TGTGCCGCGGTGGCAGTGAACACCGGGGAGCTGTTTTTT.

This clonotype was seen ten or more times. The CDR3 region is CASSSVGRTGELFF. The CDR3 bases are TGTGCCAGCAGCTCAGTAGGACGTACCGGGGAGCTGTTTTTT. The V and J genes are TRBV7-2 and TRBJ2-2; D gene unclear. Germline-derived CDR1 and CDR2 are SGHTA and FQGNSA. The CDR3 contains 14 residues. V was trimmed by 4 bases and J by 5 bases, leaving 11 bases between them. Filled out from reference TRBV7-2 and TRBJ2-2, the complete variable domain reads GAGVSQSPSNKVTEKGKDVELRCDPISGHTALYWYRQSLGQGLEFLIYFQGNSAPDKSGLPSDRFSAERTGGSVSTLTIQRTQQEDSAVYLCASSSVGRTGELFFGEGSRLTVL.

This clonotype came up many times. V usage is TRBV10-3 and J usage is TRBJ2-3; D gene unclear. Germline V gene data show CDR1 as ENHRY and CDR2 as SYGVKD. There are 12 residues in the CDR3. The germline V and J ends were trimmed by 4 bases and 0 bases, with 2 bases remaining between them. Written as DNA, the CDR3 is TGTGCCATCAGTGGAAGCACAGATACGCAGTATTTT. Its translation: CAISGSTDTQYF.

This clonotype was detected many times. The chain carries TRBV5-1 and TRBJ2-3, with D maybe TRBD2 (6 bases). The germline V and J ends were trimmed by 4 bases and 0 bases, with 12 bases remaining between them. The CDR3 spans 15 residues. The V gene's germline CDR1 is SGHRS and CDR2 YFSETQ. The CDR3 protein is CASSPTSRSTDTQYF. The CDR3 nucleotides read TGCGCCAGCAGCCCGACTAGTCGTAGCACAGATACGCAGTATTTT.

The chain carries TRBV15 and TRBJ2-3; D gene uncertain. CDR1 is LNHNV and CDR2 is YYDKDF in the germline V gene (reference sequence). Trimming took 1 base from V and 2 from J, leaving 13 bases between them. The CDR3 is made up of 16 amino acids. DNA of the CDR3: TGTGCCACCAGCAGAGCTCAAGCCTATCCCACAGATACGCAGTATTTT. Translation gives CATSRAQAYPTDTQYF.

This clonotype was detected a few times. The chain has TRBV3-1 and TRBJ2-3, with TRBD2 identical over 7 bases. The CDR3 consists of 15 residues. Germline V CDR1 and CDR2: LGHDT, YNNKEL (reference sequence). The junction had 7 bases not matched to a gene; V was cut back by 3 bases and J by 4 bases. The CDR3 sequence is CASSHFSGVSDTQYF. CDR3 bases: TGTGCCAGCAGCCACTTCAGCGGGGTCTCAGATACGCAGTATTTT.

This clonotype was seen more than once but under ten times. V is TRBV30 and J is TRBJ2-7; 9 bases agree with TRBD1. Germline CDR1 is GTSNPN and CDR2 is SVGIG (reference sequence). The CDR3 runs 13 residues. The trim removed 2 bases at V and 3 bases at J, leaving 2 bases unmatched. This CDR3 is CAWSNRGHYEQYF. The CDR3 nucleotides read TGTGCCTGGAGTAACAGGGGGCACTACGAGCAGTACTTC.

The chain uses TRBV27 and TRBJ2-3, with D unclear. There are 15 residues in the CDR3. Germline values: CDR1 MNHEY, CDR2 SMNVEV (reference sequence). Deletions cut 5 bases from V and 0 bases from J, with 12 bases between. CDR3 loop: CASSPGRRSTDTQYF. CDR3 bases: TGTGCCAGCAGTCCCGGACGTCGGAGCACAGATACGCAGTATTTT.

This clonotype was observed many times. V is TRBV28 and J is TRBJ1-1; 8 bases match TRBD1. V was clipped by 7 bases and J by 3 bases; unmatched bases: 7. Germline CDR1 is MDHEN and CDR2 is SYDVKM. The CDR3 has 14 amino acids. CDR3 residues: CASKRGQAHTEAFF. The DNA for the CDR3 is TGTGCCAGCAAACGGGGACAGGCCCACACTGAAGCTTTCTTT.

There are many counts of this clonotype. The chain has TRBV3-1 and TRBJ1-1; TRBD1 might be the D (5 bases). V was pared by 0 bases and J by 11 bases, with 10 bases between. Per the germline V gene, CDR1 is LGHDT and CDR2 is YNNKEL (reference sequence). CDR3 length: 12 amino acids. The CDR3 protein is CASSQDGGEAFF. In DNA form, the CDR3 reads TGTGCCAGCAGCCAAGACGGGGGAGAGGCTTTCTTT.

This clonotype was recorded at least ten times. The CDR3 DNA follows: TGTGCCAGCAGCTTGGGAGGGGGCCAAGACACTGAAGCTTTCTTT. This codes for CASSLGGGQDTEAFF. The chain carries TRBV5-5 and TRBJ1-1; TRBD1 aligns across 7 bases. Germline V lookup: CDR1 SGHKS, CDR2 YYEKEE (reference sequence). The CDR3 has 15 residues. The V gene end was trimmed by 0 bases and the J gene end by 3 bases; junction bases not matched to a gene: 5.

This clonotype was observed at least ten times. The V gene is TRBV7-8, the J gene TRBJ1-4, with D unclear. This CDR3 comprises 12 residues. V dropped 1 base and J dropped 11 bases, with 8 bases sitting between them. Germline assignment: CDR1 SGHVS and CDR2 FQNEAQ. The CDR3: CASSLVLGKLFF. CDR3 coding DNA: TGTGCCAGCAGCTTAGTGCTTGGGAAACTGTTTTTT.

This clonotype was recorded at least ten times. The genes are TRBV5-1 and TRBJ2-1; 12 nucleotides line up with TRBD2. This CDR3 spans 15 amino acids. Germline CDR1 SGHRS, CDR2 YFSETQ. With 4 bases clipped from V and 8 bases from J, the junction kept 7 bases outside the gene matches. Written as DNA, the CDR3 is TGCGCCAGCAGCGCTAGCGGGAGGGTTTTCGATGAGCAGTTCTTC. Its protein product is CASSASGRVFDEQFF.

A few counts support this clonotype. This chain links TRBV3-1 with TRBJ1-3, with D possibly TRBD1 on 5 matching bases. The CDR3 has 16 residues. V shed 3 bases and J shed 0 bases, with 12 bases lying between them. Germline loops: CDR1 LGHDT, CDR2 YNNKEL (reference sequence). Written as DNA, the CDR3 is TGTGCCAGCAGCCAGTTAATCGGGACCTCTGGAAACACCATATATTTT. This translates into CASSQLIGTSGNTIYF.

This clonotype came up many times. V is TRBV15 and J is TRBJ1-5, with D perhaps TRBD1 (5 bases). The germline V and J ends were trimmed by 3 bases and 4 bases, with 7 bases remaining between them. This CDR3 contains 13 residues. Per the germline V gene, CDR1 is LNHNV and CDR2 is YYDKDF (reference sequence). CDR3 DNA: TGTGCCACCAGCAGGGACAAGAATCAGCCCCAGCATTTT. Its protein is CATSRDKNQPQHF.

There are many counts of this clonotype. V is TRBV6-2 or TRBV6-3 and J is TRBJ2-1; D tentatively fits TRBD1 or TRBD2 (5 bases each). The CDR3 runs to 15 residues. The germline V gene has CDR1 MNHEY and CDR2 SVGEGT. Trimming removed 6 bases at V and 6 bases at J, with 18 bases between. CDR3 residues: CASSSPGTGLNEQFF. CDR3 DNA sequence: TGTGCCAGCAGCTCCCCGGGGACGGGGCTCAATGAGCAGTTCTTC.

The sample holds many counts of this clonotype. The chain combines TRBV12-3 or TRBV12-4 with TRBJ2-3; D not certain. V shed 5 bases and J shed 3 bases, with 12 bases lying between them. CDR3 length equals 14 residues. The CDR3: CASSPLTETDTQYF. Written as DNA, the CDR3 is TGTGCCAGCAGTCCCTTGACGGAGACAGATACGCAGTATTTT.